The next 15 T cell receptor beta chains were all read from a single sample in a study of blood T cell repertoires in COVID-19. Clones were read by immunoSEQ multiplex PCR, and TCRdb kept only the in-frame ones, dropping some. Of 53,000 or so clones in the sample, 65% to 80% were seen once. The sample taken for sequencing was peripheral blood. The receptor source for this set is a man in his 60s with acute or convalescent COVID-19.

This clone has only a few counts. The chain has TRBV9 and TRBJ1-3; D unclear. In germline, CDR1 is SGDLS, CDR2 YYNGEE. V was trimmed by 3 bases and J by 0 bases, leaving 10 bases between them. This CDR3 spans 15 amino acids. The CDR3 bases are TGTGCCAGCAGCGAGAGACTGAGCTCTGGAAACACCATATATTTT. Protein: CASSERLSSGNTIYF.

The J gene is TRBJ2-3, the V gene TRBV7-9; 8 bases are a match to TRBD2. The CDR3 extends over 15 amino acids. The germline V gene has CDR1 SEHNR and CDR2 FQNEAQ (reference sequence). V lost 7 bases, J lost 4 bases, and 10 bases stayed unmatched. The CDR3 loop reads CASTSGAGVSDTQYF. DNA of the CDR3: TGTGCCAGCACCTCTGGAGCGGGAGTGTCAGATACGCAGTATTTT.

The chain couples TRBV19 to TRBJ1-2, with a weak D call TRBD1 (6 bases). Trimming stripped 7 bases from V and 1 base from J, with 13 bases between. CDR3 size: 14 residues. Germline CDR1 is LNHDA and CDR2 is SQIVND (reference sequence). This CDR3 reads CASTSLRGNYGYTF. CDR3 coding DNA: TGTGCCAGTACCTCACTCAGGGGTAACTATGGCTACACCTTC. Full variable domain (outside the CDR3, taken from reference TRBV19 and TRBJ1-2): DGGITQSPKYLFRKEGQNVTLSCEQNLNHDAMYWYRQDPGQGLRLIYYSQIVNDFQKGDIAEGYSVSREKKESFPLTVTSAQKNPTAFYLCASTSLRGNYGYTFGSGTRLTVV.

The rearrangement links TRBV5-4 to TRBJ1-2; 8 bases are a match to TRBD1. The CDR3 spans 13 residues. Trimming cost V 5 bases and J 6 bases; bases outside gene matches: 6. Germline CDR1 reads SGHNT; CDR2 reads YYREEE (reference sequence). Written as DNA, the CDR3 is TGTGCCAGCAGATGGGGACAGGCAGATGGCTACACCTTC. This gives the protein CASRWGQADGYTF.

This clone showed up just a few times. The chain links TRBV28 to TRBJ1-1; D perhaps matches TRBD1 (6 bases). Trimming pared 5 bases from V and 0 bases from J, leaving 10 bases between. This CDR3 has 14 residues. Germline loops: CDR1 MDHEN, CDR2 SYDVKM. CDR3 amino acids: CASSNGQMNTEAFF. Written as DNA, the CDR3 is TGTGCCAGCAGTAACGGACAGATGAACACTGAAGCTTTCTTT.

This clone is a singleton in its sample. This chain joins TRBV10-3 and TRBJ1-2; 8 bases line up with TRBD1. V shed 6 bases and J 2 bases; nucleotides not matched to a gene: 5. The CDR3 sequence is 14 residues long. The germline V gene has CDR1 ENHRY and CDR2 SYGVKD. As DNA, the CDR3 is TGTGCCATCAGGGGGGGACAGGCAAACTATGGCTACACCTTC. Residues: CAIRGGQANYGYTF.

V gene TRBV28 combines with J gene TRBJ1-2; TRBD1 agrees at 8 bases. Germline lookup yields CDR1 MDHEN and CDR2 SYDVKM. The V gene end was trimmed by 4 bases and the J gene end by 3 bases; junction bases not matched to a gene: 4. The CDR3 extends over 14 amino acids. As DNA, the CDR3 is TGTGCCAGCAGTTCCAGGGGGCGCGACTATGGCTACACCTTC. As protein: CASSSRGRDYGYTF.

The chain combines TRBV4-1 with TRBJ2-3; 15 positions agree with TRBD2. The germline V gene has CDR1 MGHRA and CDR2 YSYEKL. V dropped 8 bases and J dropped 8; count of bases not matched to a gene: 2. This CDR3 is built from 13 residues. The CDR3 spells CASRGLAGGTQYF. The CDR3, as DNA: TGCGCCAGCCGGGGACTAGCGGGAGGTACGCAGTATTTT.

This chain uses TRBV7-9 with TRBJ1-1; D gene uncertain. This CDR3 contains 15 residues. In germline, CDR1 is SEHNR, CDR2 FQNEAQ (reference sequence). The V and J ends lost 4 bases and 3 bases respectively, with 15 bases between them. CDR3 sequence: CASSSSGGRDTEAFF. DNA of the CDR3: TGTGCCAGCAGCTCCTCCGGAGGAAGGGACACTGAAGCTTTCTTT.

The rearrangement links TRBV10-3 to TRBJ2-5, with 8 bases fitting TRBD1. This CDR3 contains 13 residues. CDR1 ENHRY and CDR2 SYGVKD come from the germline V gene. V trimming: 4 bases; J trimming: 5 bases; junction bases outside the gene matches: 3. CDR3 nucleotide sequence: TGTGCCATCAGTGGAGGACAGGGTGAGACCCAGTACTTC. Its protein product is CAISGGQGETQYF.

This clone turned up a few times. Within the sample, other DNA sequences also encode this same CDR3. The gene calls are TRBV28 and TRBJ1-5; no definite D call. V was pared by 5 bases and J by 1 base, with 12 bases between. This CDR3 is 15 amino acids long. The germline CDR1 and CDR2 sequences are MDHEN and SYDVKM. The CDR3 sequence: CASSHRLGSNQPQHF. The CDR3 coding sequence is TGTGCCAGCAGTCACCGTTTGGGCAGCAATCAGCCCCAGCATTTT.

J is TRBJ1-4 and V is TRBV19; 10 bases map to TRBD1. The ends lost 1 base at V and 13 bases at J; junction bases unmatched: 6. CDR1 and CDR2 from the germline V gene are LNHDA and SQIVND (reference sequence). The CDR3 extends over 14 amino acids. The CDR3 sequence: CASSIGGQGKILFF. The CDR3, as DNA: TGTGCCAGTAGTATAGGGGGACAGGGGAAGATACTGTTTTTT.

The chain joins TRBV6-5 to TRBJ2-1, with TRBD2 matching 8 bases. This CDR3 spans 16 amino acids. Germline values: CDR1 MNHEY, CDR2 SVGAGI. V shed 0 bases, J shed 10 bases, and the junction held 11 bases outside the gene matches. CDR3 sequence: CASSYSVGGEGPEQFF. CDR3 nucleotides: TGTGCCAGCAGTTACTCGGTCGGGGGGGAGGGTCCCGAGCAGTTCTTC.

The chain links TRBV18 to TRBJ2-3, with D possibly matching TRBD1 (7 bases). From germline, CDR1 is KGHSH and CDR2 LQKENI. Trimming removed 8 bases from V and 3 bases from J, with 15 bases in between. The CDR3 runs to 14 residues. The CDR3 loop reads CASTFAGGTDTQYF. DNA for the CDR3: TGTGCCAGCACCTTTGCAGGGGGGACAGATACGCAGTATTTT.

The rearrangement uses TRBV7-8 and TRBJ2-7, with TRBD2 identical over 13 bases. Trimming at V came to 5 bases and at J to 2 bases, leaving 12 bases not matched to a gene. This CDR3 has 18 amino acids. Germline CDR1 SGHVS, CDR2 FQNEAQ. CDR3 bases: TGTGCCAGCAGCCTTCGGATAGGGACTAGCGGGAACACCTACGAGCAGTACTTC. It specifies CASSLRIGTSGNTYEQYF.